This T cell receptor (beta chain) was obtained from a study of blood T cell repertoires in COVID-19. About the study: In each case, the material was cDNA or gDNA derived from T cells, B-cell-depleted T cells, or PBMCs.

This clone was seen a handful of times. V gave up 2 bases and J gave up 6 bases, with 10 bases separating them. The CDR3 runs to 13 residues. Per germline, CDR1 WSHSY and CDR2 SAAADI. Individuals drawn from 24 US areas were roughly 18 to 89 years old. Two negative PCRs, clearance, or symptom resolution had been documented for recovered Cohort 3 donors. TCRdb keeps only in-frame clones here, not all; method: immunoSEQ multiplex PCR. The table has around 250,000 clones, approximately 90% seen once; the top ten hold about 16%. The sample taken for sequencing was PBMCs or T cells enriched from blood (not recorded which). The chain employs TRBV10-2 and TRBJ1-1; tentatively, D is TRBD1 (6 bases). The origin of this receptor is a man between 18 and 29 years old who had recovered from COVID-19. CDR3 residues: CASSENGQPEAFF. The CDR3 coding sequence is TGCGCCAGCAGTGAGAATGGACAGCCTGAAGCTTTCTTT.